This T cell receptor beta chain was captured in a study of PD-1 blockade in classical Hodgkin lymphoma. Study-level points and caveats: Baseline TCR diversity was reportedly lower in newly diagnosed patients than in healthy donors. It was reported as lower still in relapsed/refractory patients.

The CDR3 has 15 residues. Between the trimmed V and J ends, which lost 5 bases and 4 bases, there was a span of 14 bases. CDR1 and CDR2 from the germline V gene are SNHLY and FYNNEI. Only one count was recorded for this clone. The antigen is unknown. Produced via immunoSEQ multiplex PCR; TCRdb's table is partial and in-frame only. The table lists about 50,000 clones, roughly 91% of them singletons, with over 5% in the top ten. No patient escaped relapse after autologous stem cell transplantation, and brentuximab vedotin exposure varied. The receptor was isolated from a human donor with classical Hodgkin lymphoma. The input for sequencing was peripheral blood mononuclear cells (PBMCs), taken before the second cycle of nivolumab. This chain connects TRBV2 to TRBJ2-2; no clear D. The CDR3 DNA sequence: TGTGCCAGCAGTAGGACGGTGACGTCCACCGGGGAGCTGTTTTTT. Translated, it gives CASSRTVTSTGELFF.